This TCR beta chain appears in the sequencing data of a study of memory CD4+ T cells and cytomegalovirus serostatus. With regard to this clone: The antigen remains undetermined.

Overall study findings and caveats: Each of approximately 69 CMV-associated TCRbeta sequences occurred in one to five individuals.

V gave up 8 bases and J gave up 1 base, with 15 bases separating them. The length of the CDR3 is 15 residues. The germline V gene has CDR1 GTSNPN and CDR2 SVGIG (reference sequence). Single viable CD3+CD4+CD8-CD45RO+ cells were sorted as the memory CD4+ T cells. Assay used: immunoSEQ multiplex PCR; TCRdb lists only in-frame clones, some missing. The data contain about 52,000 clones, 80% of them singletons. Sample: memory CD4+ T cells from blood. The genes are TRBV30 and TRBJ2-6, with D hard to call. This receptor was taken from an adult in good health and CMV-seropositive. CDR3 DNA: TGTGCCGGGAATGCCCTGTCGTCTGGGGCCAACGTCCTGACTTTC. Amino acids: CAGNALSSGANVLTF.